These 25 T cell receptor beta chains were all obtained from the same sample, sequenced in a study of blood T cell repertoires in COVID-19. Profiling relied on immunoSEQ multiplex PCR, and the TCRdb table lists in-frame clones only, not all of them. The sample has approximately 170,000 clones, approximately 80% seen once. Sequencing used peripheral blood. Source of these receptors: a man between 70 and 80 years old who had recovered from COVID-19.

This clone showed up just a few times. The V and J genes are TRBV6-5 and TRBJ2-5, with D maybe TRBD1 (6 bases). Germline V gene sequence: CDR1 MNHEY, CDR2 SVGAGI. The CDR3 covers 14 residues. Trimming stripped 6 bases from V and 2 bases from J, with 13 bases between. This chain's CDR3 is CASSGRTDQETQYF. Here the CDR3 DNA reads TGTGCCAGCAGCGGTCGGACAGATCAAGAGACCCAGTACTTC.

The chain links TRBV13 to TRBJ2-7; 14 bases line up with TRBD2. Germline CDR1 is PRHDT and CDR2 is FYEKMQ (reference sequence). This CDR3 contains 17 residues. Trimming at V came to 3 bases and at J to 4 bases, leaving 8 bases not matched to a gene. CDR3 sequence reads: CASSFSGTSGSPYEQYF. The DNA for the CDR3 is TGTGCCAGCAGCTTCTCCGGGACTAGCGGGAGCCCATACGAGCAGTACTTC.

The chain has TRBV28 and TRBJ2-4; TRBD2 matches 8 bases. The CDR3 is 17 residues long. Looked up from germline, CDR1 is MDHEN and CDR2 is SYDVKM. The V gene end was trimmed by 6 bases and the J gene end by 2 bases; junction bases not matched to a gene: 12. CDR3 sequence: CASSKREPRNPKNIQYF. CDR3 DNA sequence: TGTGCCAGCAGCAAGCGGGAGCCTCGTAATCCCAAAAACATTCAGTACTTC. The full variable domain, its missing parts supplied by reference TRBV28 and TRBJ2-4, is DVKVTQSSRYLVKRTGEKVFLECVQDMDHENMFWYRQDPGLGLRLIYFSYDVKMKEKGDIPEGYSVSREKKERFSLILESASTNQTSMYLCASSKREPRNPKNIQYFGAGTRLSVL.

The rearrangement joins TRBV28 to TRBJ2-7; 11 bases match TRBD2. Trimming at V came to 3 bases and at J to 1 base, leaving 5 bases not matched to a gene. Germline assignment: CDR1 MDHEN and CDR2 SYDVKM. CDR3 length: 16 residues. The CDR3 region is CASSFLGTSGSYEQYF. The DNA of the CDR3 is TGTGCCAGCAGTTTCCTAGGGACTAGCGGATCCTACGAGCAGTACTTC.

V usage is TRBV5-1 and J usage is TRBJ2-5; TRBD2 aligns across 7 bases. J lost 0 bases, V lost 7 bases, and 6 bases had no gene match. CDR3 length: 14 residues. The germline V gene encodes CDR1 SGHRS and CDR2 YFSETQ. The CDR3 DNA is TGCGCCAGCCAACCCGGGGGGAACCAAGAGACCCAGTACTTC. It encodes CASQPGGNQETQYF. The full variable domain, with the rest looked up from reference TRBV5-1 and TRBJ2-5, is KAGVTQTPRYLIKTRGQQVTLSCSPISGHRSVSWYQQTPGQGLQFLFEYFSETQRNKGNFPGRFSGRQFSNSRSEMNVSTLELGDSALYLCASQPGGNQETQYFGPGTRLLVL.

J is TRBJ2-3 and V is TRBV19, with D perhaps TRBD2 (5 bases). The V end lost 6 bases, the J end lost 7 bases, and 11 bases lay between the germline ends. In germline, CDR1 is LNHDA, CDR2 SQIVND (reference sequence). This CDR3 comprises 12 residues. Here the CDR3 DNA reads TGTGCCAGTAGGGCGTCGGGGAATACGCAGTATTTT. This encodes CASRASGNTQYF.

V is TRBV24-1 and J is TRBJ2-7; 7 bases are shared with TRBD2. Germline V gene data show CDR1 as KGHDR and CDR2 as SFDVKD. Unmatched junction bases numbered 9, after V lost 4 bases and J lost 1 base. The CDR3 covers 16 residues. In nucleotides, the CDR3 is TGTGCCACCAGTGACCCGTCTAGCGGCCTTTCCTACGAGCAGTACTTC. This encodes CATSDPSSGLSYEQYF.

V and J are TRBV28 and TRBJ1-1; the D gene is possibly TRBD1 (5 bases). The CDR3 is made up of 13 amino acids. CDR1 MDHEN and CDR2 SYDVKM come from the germline V gene. The V and J ends lost 5 bases and 10 bases respectively, with 17 bases between them. The CDR3: CASSPHGAVSAFF. The CDR3 bases are TGTGCCAGCAGTCCCCATGGGGCGGTATCAGCTTTCTTT.

The CDR3 DNA reads as TGTGCCAGTAGCAAGTTTCAGGAAACTGAAGCTTTCTTT. Amino acids: CASSKFQETEAFF. V and J are TRBV19 and TRBJ1-1; D call uncertain. CDR1 and CDR2 (germline): LNHDA, SQIVND (reference sequence). V gave up 6 bases and J gave up 5 bases, with 13 bases separating them. The CDR3 has 13 amino acids.

This clone was counted only a few times. The chain has TRBV18 and TRBJ2-1, with TRBD2 matching 9 bases. The CDR3 has 14 amino acids. Germline CDR1 KGHSH, CDR2 LQKENI. The junction had 2 bases not matched to a gene; V was cut back by 3 bases and J by 5 bases. CDR3 region: CASSPTSGNNEQFF. The CDR3 bases are TGTGCCAGCTCACCGACTAGCGGCAACAATGAGCAGTTCTTC.

The chain combines TRBV10-3 with TRBJ2-5; possibly TRBD2 for D (6 bases). Germline lookup yields CDR1 ENHRY and CDR2 SYGVKD. V lost 4 bases and J 2 bases, leaving 14 bases between the germline ends. This CDR3 has 15 amino acids. As DNA, the CDR3 is TGTGCCATCAGTGTAGGAACGGGAGCTCAAGAGACCCAGTACTTC. Translated: CAISVGTGAQETQYF.

The rearrangement uses TRBV6-5 and TRBJ2-7; possibly TRBD1 for D (5 bases). CDR3 length equals 14 residues. Trimming took 6 bases from V and 2 from J, leaving 14 bases between them. CDR1 is MNHEY, CDR2 SVGAGI, per germline. Written as DNA, the CDR3 is TGTGCCAGCAGCCGGACAAGGTCCACCTACGAGCAGTACTTC. This encodes CASSRTRSTYEQYF.

V and J are TRBV5-1 and TRBJ2-3; 10 positions agree with TRBD2. J lost 6 bases, V lost 1 base, and 11 bases had no gene match. CDR1 and CDR2 from the germline V gene are SGHRS and YFSETQ. This CDR3 is built from 17 residues. CDR3: CASSLLPSGRQWDTQYF. CDR3 DNA: TGCGCCAGCAGCTTGTTGCCTAGCGGGAGACAGTGGGATACGCAGTATTTT.

This clone was recorded a few times. V usage is TRBV9 and J usage is TRBJ2-1; 11 positions match TRBD2. CDR3 length: 19 residues. Germline V gives CDR1 SGDLS, CDR2 YYNGEE. Germline trimming cut 0 bases from V and 1 base from J; bases unmatched to any gene: 9. The CDR3 spells CASSVALAGGPGSYNEQFF. The CDR3 DNA sequence: TGTGCCAGCAGCGTAGCGTTAGCGGGAGGGCCAGGGTCCTACAATGAGCAGTTCTTC.

The genes are TRBV5-6 and TRBJ2-7; 7 bases fit TRBD2. CDR1 is SGHDT and CDR2 is YYEEEE in the germline V gene. CDR3 length equals 14 residues. J lost 4 bases, V lost 4 bases, and 8 bases had no gene match. CDR3 in DNA: TGTGCCAGCAGCGGGGGAGGGGTGCGGTACGAGCAGTACTTC. Amino acid sequence: CASSGGGVRYEQYF. Drawing the rest from reference TRBV5-6 and TRBJ2-7, the complete variable domain is DAGVTQSPTHLIKTRGQQVTLRCSPKSGHDTVSWYQQALGQGPQFIFQYYEEEERQRGNFPDRFSGHQFPNYSSELNVNALLLGDSALYLCASSGGGVRYEQYFGPGTRLTVT.

This clone has just one count. The chain has TRBV27 and TRBJ2-5, with TRBD1 matching over 8 bases. Germline CDR1 reads MNHEY; CDR2 reads SMNVEV (reference sequence). V shed 0 bases and J 5 bases; nucleotides not matched to a gene: 11. The CDR3 has 17 residues. Here the CDR3 DNA reads TGTGCCAGCAGTTTATCAGGCAGGGGGCCCGGTTTGGAGACCCAGTACTTC. Translation gives CASSLSGRGPGLETQYF.

The rearrangement joins TRBV28 to TRBJ1-2; maybe TRBD1 (5 bases). The CDR3 contains 13 residues. V shed 10 bases and J shed 7 bases, with 19 bases lying between them. From germline, CDR1 is MDHEN and CDR2 SYDVKM. The CDR3 spells CATLRTGGVGYTF. DNA for the CDR3: TGTGCCACTCTACGTACGGGGGGAGTTGGCTACACCTTC.

The chain has TRBV27 and TRBJ2-3; D gene uncertain. Per the germline V gene, CDR1 is MNHEY and CDR2 is SMNVEV (reference sequence). The CDR3 has 16 amino acids. The germline V and J ends were trimmed by 2 bases and 0 bases, with 12 bases remaining between them. Written as DNA, the CDR3 is TGTGCCAGCAGTTTAAGGTGGGCAGCTAGCACAGATACGCAGTATTTT. It is translated as CASSLRWAASTDTQYF.

The rearrangement links TRBV28 to TRBJ2-1; 9 bases map to TRBD2. V lost 4 bases to trimming and J lost 9 bases; unmatched junction nucleotides: 13. The length of the CDR3 is 16 residues. CDR1 is MDHEN and CDR2 is SYDVKM in the germline V gene. CDR3 amino acids: CASSYGGGSGRSEQFF. The CDR3 DNA follows: TGTGCCAGCAGTTACGGGGGGGGTAGCGGGAGATCTGAGCAGTTCTTC.

This chain uses TRBV5-8 with TRBJ1-5, with 9 bases aligning to TRBD1. The CDR3 extends over 16 amino acids. V lost 5 bases, J lost 7 bases, and 13 bases stayed unmatched. Germline V gene sequence: CDR1 SGHTS, CDR2 YDEGEE. Written as DNA, the CDR3 is TGTGCCAGCAGGGTCGCCCACAGGGGGCAAGGGCAGCCCCAGCATTTT. As protein: CASRVAHRGQGQPQHF.

The chain combines TRBV28 with TRBJ1-1, with TRBD1 as a possible D gene (5 bases). Germline-derived CDR1 and CDR2 are MDHEN and SYDVKM. V gave up 5 bases and J gave up 10 bases, with 17 bases separating them. The CDR3 has 13 amino acids. The CDR3, as DNA: TGTGCCAGCAGTCCGAGCGGGACGGCGCGAGCTTTCTTT. Its translation is CASSPSGTARAFF.

The rearrangement joins TRBV18 to TRBJ2-2; no definite D call. In germline, CDR1 is KGHSH, CDR2 LQKENI. The ends were cut back, 2 bases at V and 4 bases at J, with 5 bases in the middle. CDR3 length: 13 amino acids. Written as DNA, the CDR3 is TGTGCCAGCTCACCAGAGAGCACCGGGGAGCTGTTTTTT. Protein: CASSPESTGELFF.

This chain connects TRBV3-1 (or the pseudogene TRBV3-2) to TRBJ2-1; TRBD2 matches at 8 bases. The CDR3 has 16 amino acids. Germline V gene lookup returns CDR1 LGHDT and CDR2 YNNKEL (reference sequence). V lost 0 bases to trimming and J lost 7 bases; unmatched junction nucleotides: 8. CDR3 DNA: TGTGCCAGCAGCCAAGATGGCAGCGGGAGTTATAATGAGCAGTTCTTC. It yields the protein CASSQDGSGSYNEQFF.

This sequence joins TRBV27 and TRBJ1-6; D uncertain. V lost 6 bases and J 6 bases, leaving 6 bases between the germline ends. This CDR3 is 12 amino acids long. The V gene's germline CDR1 is MNHEY and CDR2 SMNVEV (reference sequence). This chain's CDR3 is CASSRGNSPLHF. The CDR3 bases are TGTGCCAGCAGCCGCGGTAATTCACCCCTCCACTTT.

The chain is built from TRBV5-1 and TRBJ2-1, with 12 nucleotides matching TRBD2. V was pared by 4 bases and J by 8 bases, with 13 bases of the junction left unmatched. Germline CDR1 SGHRS, CDR2 YFSETQ. The CDR3 has 17 residues. CDR3 DNA sequence: TGCGCCAGCAGCCGACACCCGGGACTAGCGGGCGAGGATGAGCAGTTCTTC. Protein product: CASSRHPGLAGEDEQFF.